These 32 T cell receptor beta chains came from one sample sequenced in a study of T cells in Graves' hyperthyroidism and ophthalmopathy. RNA transcripts gave rise to amplified TCR beta CDR3 regions. Researchers ran a first-round RT-PCR on the TCR CDR3 using the HTBI primer set. TCRdb recomputed calls from the multiplex PCR reads with MiXCR, one row per CDR3 protein. The sample lists 96,000 or so distinct CDR3 sequences; over 50% were seen once. Sequencing used blood. The receptors here all came from a woman between 35 and 50 years old with Graves' hyperthyroidism.

V gene TRBV2 combines with J gene TRBJ1-1; perhaps TRBD1 as D (5 bases). There are 14 residues in the CDR3. V was trimmed by 4 bases and J by 1 base, leaving 10 bases between them. Germline loops: CDR1 SNHLY, CDR2 FYNNEI. The CDR3 DNA sequence: TGTGCCAGCAGTGGGGACGCGAGGAACACTGAAGCTTTCTTT. Protein: CASSGDARNTEAFF.

This clonotype has a count of ten or more. Here the CDR3 reads CSVVGGELNSYEQYF. CDR3 in DNA: TGCAGCGTTGTAGGAGGGGAGCTAAACTCCTACGAGCAGTACTTC. This chain joins TRBV29-1 and TRBJ2-7, with a possible D match to TRBD2 (6 bases). CDR1 is SQVTM and CDR2 is ANQGSEA in the germline V gene. The V gene lost 4 bases and the J gene lost 0 bases, with 16 bases spanning the gap. The CDR3 has 15 amino acids.

This rearrangement joins TRBV7-9 to TRBJ2-6; D not resolved. The CDR3 totals 13 residues. Germline CDR1 reads SEHNR; CDR2 reads FQNEAQ (reference sequence). V shed 5 bases and J shed 2 bases, with 4 bases lying between them. CDR3 residues: CASSRPGANVLTF. The CDR3, as DNA: TGTGCCAGCAGCCGACCTGGGGCCAACGTCCTGACTTTC.

This rearrangement joins TRBV12-3 or TRBV12-4 to TRBJ2-7; 7 bases fit TRBD1. V lost 6 bases and J lost 3; bases outside the gene matches: 14. This CDR3 has 16 residues. The CDR3 region is CASSRRPGTAYYEQYF. CDR3 bases: TGTGCCAGCAGCCGCCGACCCGGGACAGCTTACTACGAGCAGTACTTC.

The genes are TRBV2 and TRBJ2-7; 9 bases line up with TRBD1. V dropped 8 bases and J dropped 2; count of bases not matched to a gene: 7. The V gene's germline CDR1 is SNHLY and CDR2 FYNNEI. The CDR3 totals 14 residues. CDR3 sequence: CASLRQGVTYEQYF. The CDR3 DNA reads TGTGCCAGCTTACGACAGGGGGTCACCTACGAGCAGTACTTC.

This clonotype was detected ten times or more. The genes are TRBV7-9 and TRBJ1-6; 9 nucleotides align to TRBD1. V lost 3 bases to trimming and J lost 7 bases; unmatched junction nucleotides: 1. Germline V gene data show CDR1 as SEHNR and CDR2 as FQNEAQ (reference sequence). The CDR3 loop spans 14 amino acids. The CDR3 coding sequence is TGTGCCAGCAGCTTGGACAGGGGCAATTCACCCCTCCACTTT. Encoded protein: CASSLDRGNSPLHF.

A single count supports this clonotype. The chain carries TRBV29-1 and TRBJ2-2; D unclear. Germline loops: CDR1 SQVTM, CDR2 ANQGSEA. The CDR3 loop spans 11 amino acids. V was shortened by 7 bases and J by 7 bases, with 10 bases between the two germline ends. CDR3 region: CSASAGGELFF. The CDR3 bases are TGCAGCGCCTCGGCAGGCGGGGAGCTGTTTTTT.

The chain joins TRBV20-1 to TRBJ2-2; 7 nucleotides line up with TRBD2. Germline V gene data show CDR1 as DFQATT and CDR2 as SNEGSKA (reference sequence). Trimming at V came to 3 bases and at J to 0 bases, leaving 10 bases not matched to a gene. CDR3 length: 17 amino acids. The CDR3 DNA is TGCAGTGCTAGTTCACTGTTGCGGGGGACGAACACCGGGGAGCTGTTTTTT. Protein: CSASSLLRGTNTGELFF.

To note about this clonotype: One base away lies a much larger clone, so this may be a sequencing read error. The rearrangement joins TRBV30 to TRBJ1-1; tentatively, D is TRBD1 (6 bases). Germline loops: CDR1 GTSNPN, CDR2 SVGIG (reference sequence). The germline V and J ends were trimmed by 4 bases and 4 bases, with 10 bases remaining between them. There are 12 residues in the CDR3. This CDR3 is CAWTRGSTEAFF. The CDR3 DNA sequence: TGTGCCTGGACCAGGGGTAGCACTGAAGCTTTCTTT.

This chain connects TRBV15 to TRBJ2-2, with 9 bases aligning to TRBD1. In germline, CDR1 is LNHNV, CDR2 YYDKDF (reference sequence). V lost 2 bases to trimming and J lost 6 bases; unmatched junction nucleotides: 7. This CDR3 has 16 residues. The CDR3 coding sequence is TGTGCCACCAGCAGAACCGGGACAGGGTACGCCGGGGAGCTGTTTTTT. It codes for CATSRTGTGYAGELFF.

The V and J genes are TRBV30 and TRBJ1-4, with D maybe TRBD1 (5 bases). The V gene's germline CDR1 is GTSNPN and CDR2 SVGIG (reference sequence). Trimming took off 1 base at V and 11 bases at J, with 14 bases between the two ends. The CDR3 has 13 amino acids. In DNA form, the CDR3 reads TGTGCCTGGAGTGAACAGGCTCCGGGGAAACTGTTTTTT. This encodes CAWSEQAPGKLFF.

This clonotype came up many times. This chain uses TRBV20-1 with TRBJ2-5, with 7 bases aligning to TRBD2. Trimming took 0 bases from V and 6 from J; bases not matched to a gene: 7. The CDR3 loop spans 14 amino acids. Germline V gives CDR1 DFQATT, CDR2 SNEGSKA (reference sequence). CDR3 residues: CSARDPGGVKTQYF. The CDR3 nucleotides are TGCAGTGCTAGAGATCCGGGGGGAGTAAAGACCCAGTACTTC.

This clonotype has ten or more counts. The J gene is TRBJ2-7, the V gene TRBV20-1, with D hard to call. The V gene's germline CDR1 is DFQATT and CDR2 SNEGSKA (reference sequence). V shed 2 bases and J shed 2 bases, with 4 bases lying between them. The CDR3 is made up of 11 amino acids. The CDR3 region has the DNA TGCAGTGCTAGACAGACCTACGAGCAGTACTTC. As protein: CSARQTYEQYF.

Remarks on this clonotype: One junction end disagrees with the germline gene, perhaps due to a read error. The rearrangement links TRBV5-1 to TRBJ1-1, with no clear D. The germline gives CDR1 SGHRS, CDR2 YFSETQ. The CDR3 length is 14 residues. CDR3 amino acids: CPSSSFRSNTEALF. Here the CDR3 DNA reads TGCCCCAGCAGCTCATTCAGGAGCAACACTGAAGCTCTCTTT.

This clonotype was seen repeatedly, ten times or more. The rearrangement links TRBV19 to TRBJ1-4; 7 nucleotides align to TRBD1. In germline, CDR1 is LNHDA, CDR2 SQIVND (reference sequence). The V segment lost 8 bases and the J segment 6 bases; nucleotides outside the gene matches: 3. The CDR3 has 12 amino acids. CDR3 protein: CASHDRDEKLFF. In DNA form, the CDR3 reads TGTGCCAGTCACGACAGGGATGAAAAACTGTTTTTT.

V is TRBV29-1 and J is TRBJ1-2; D is unresolved. This CDR3 is 14 amino acids long. CDR1 and CDR2 from the germline V gene are SQVTM and ANQGSEA. This CDR3 is CQLTVRLGCYGYTF. The CDR3, as DNA: TGCCAGCTCACCGTGAGGCTGGGGTGCTATGGCTACACCTTC. The full variable domain, completed using reference TRBV29-1 and TRBJ1-2, is SAVISQKPSRDICQRGTSLTIQCQVDSQVTMMFWYRQQPGQSLTLIATANQGSEATYESGFVIDKFPISRPNLTFSTLTVSNMSPEDSSIYLCQLTVRLGCYGYTFGSGTRLTVV.

Notes on this clonotype: One end of the junction does not line up with germline, which may come from a read error. The genes are TRBV29-1 and TRBJ2-6, with D hard to call. Germline V gene data show CDR1 as SQVTM and CDR2 as ANQGSEA. The CDR3 is made up of 10 amino acids. CDR3 DNA sequence: TGCAGCGTTGGGGCCAACGTCCTGATTTTC. Translating gives CSVGANVLIF.

The genes are TRBV5-1 and TRBJ2-7; D may be TRBD1 or TRBD2 (5 bases each). CDR3 length: 13 residues. Trimming left V 0 bases short and J 5 bases short, with 9 bases between. Germline V gene data show CDR1 as SGHRS and CDR2 as YFSETQ. CDR3 sequence: CASSLVGRHEQYF. Written as DNA, the CDR3 is TGCGCCAGCAGCTTGGTGGGACGCCACGAGCAGTACTTC.

This chain connects TRBV10-3 to TRBJ1-4, with 8 positions matching TRBD1. Germline V CDR1 and CDR2: ENHRY, SYGVKD. The length of the CDR3 is 16 residues. Trimming at V came to 6 bases and at J to 8 bases, leaving 14 bases not matched to a gene. The DNA for the CDR3 is TGTGCCATCAGCGGGACAGGCTTTAACACTGGGGAAAAACTGTTTTTT. Amino acid sequence: CAISGTGFNTGEKLFF.

This clonotype was observed a few times. The chain uses TRBV29-1 and TRBJ1-2, with TRBD1 matching 7 bases. Losses at the gene ends were 8 bases for V and 4 bases for J; bases not matched to a gene: 10. The germline gives CDR1 SQVTM, CDR2 ANQGSEA. This CDR3 has 13 amino acids. The CDR3 is CSLREGASYGYTF. In nucleotides, the CDR3 is TGCAGCCTGCGTGAGGGGGCCTCCTATGGCTACACCTTC. The entire variable domain, with the rest obtained from reference TRBV29-1 and TRBJ1-2, is as follows: SAVISQKPSRDICQRGTSLTIQCQVDSQVTMMFWYRQQPGQSLTLIATANQGSEATYESGFVIDKFPISRPNLTFSTLTVSNMSPEDSSIYLCSLREGASYGYTFGSGTRLTVV.

This clonotype occurred many times. The chain has TRBV7-9 and TRBJ1-2; D is possibly TRBD1 (6 bases). Per the germline V gene, CDR1 is SEHNR and CDR2 is FQNEAQ (reference sequence). V lost 7 bases to trimming and J lost 4 bases, with 16 bases between them. This CDR3 is 14 amino acids long. This CDR3 reads CASNKQGHFYGYTF. CDR3 sequence (DNA): TGTGCCAGCAACAAACAGGGACACTTCTATGGCTACACCTTC.

This chain links TRBV12-5 with TRBJ2-7; the D is unclear. Germline lookup yields CDR1 LGHNT and CDR2 FRNRAP. The CDR3 is 15 amino acids. Trimming stripped 0 bases from V and 7 bases from J, with 16 bases between. CDR3 residues: CASGLVVGGRLEQYF. The CDR3 DNA follows: TGTGCTAGTGGTTTGGTAGTAGGCGGCCGGCTGGAGCAGTACTTC.

On this clonotype: The germline gene is not matched at one end of the junction; a read error may be the cause. The genes are TRBV9 and TRBJ1-1; D gene unclear. Germline V gene lookup returns CDR1 SGDLS and CDR2 YYNGEE. The CDR3 contains 14 residues. CDR3 residues: CASSASSGGTEASF. In nucleotides, the CDR3 is TGTGCCAGCAGCGCCAGCTCAGGTGGTACTGAAGCTTCCTTC.

This clonotype has just one count. This CDR3 reads CAISDPSGKDEQYF. The DNA of the CDR3 is TGTGCCATCAGTGACCCTAGCGGGAAGGACGAGCAGTACTTC. The V and J genes are TRBV10-3 and TRBJ2-7; TRBD2 aligns across 9 bases. The length of the CDR3 is 14 residues. The germline V gene has CDR1 ENHRY and CDR2 SYGVKD. Unmatched junction bases numbered 5, after V lost 3 bases and J lost 5 bases.

This clonotype has just one count. This sequence joins TRBV5-1 and TRBJ2-2, with D maybe TRBD2 (5 bases). The CDR3 consists of 13 residues. Trimming took off 2 bases at V and 5 bases at J, with 7 bases between the two ends. Germline CDR1 SGHRS, CDR2 YFSETQ. The CDR3 is CASSFRGTGELFF. In nucleotides, the CDR3 is TGCGCCAGCAGCTTCCGGGGAACCGGGGAGCTGTTTTTT.

V and J are TRBV5-6 and TRBJ2-5; weak D call: TRBD1 (6 bases). The CDR3 runs 13 residues. Germline CDR1 reads SGHDT; CDR2 reads YYEEEE. Trimming shortened V by 5 bases and J by 7 bases, and 15 bases separated the two germline ends. The CDR3 region is CASRRQMDRTQYF. The CDR3 DNA follows: TGTGCCAGCAGGCGTCAGATGGACAGGACCCAGTACTTC.

This chain connects TRBV20-1 to TRBJ2-7; D gene uncertain. V lost 6 bases and J 0 bases, leaving 6 bases between the germline ends. Germline lookup yields CDR1 DFQATT and CDR2 SNEGSKA (reference sequence). The CDR3 is made up of 11 amino acids. As DNA, the CDR3 is TGCAGTGCAGTAAGCTCCTACGAGCAGTACTTC. Protein product: CSAVSSYEQYF.

This clonotype was counted a single time. CDR3 in DNA: TGTGCCAGCAGCACTAGGGGGCAGGGGGCCTACGAGCATTTT. Translated, it gives CASSTRGQGAYEHF. This chain joins TRBV7-2 and TRBJ1-5; 8 nucleotides line up with TRBD1. The CDR3 runs 14 residues. J lost 14 bases, V lost 5 bases, and 14 bases had no gene match. Germline V gene sequence: CDR1 SGHTA, CDR2 FQGNSA. Full variable domain (outside the CDR3, taken from reference TRBV7-2 and TRBJ1-5): GAGVSQSPSNKVTEKGKDVELRCDPISGHTALYWYRQSLGQGLEFLIYFQGNSAPDKSGLPSDRFSAERTGGSVSTLTIQRTQQEDSAVYLCASSTRGQGAYEHFGDGTRLSIL.

This clonotype was counted ten times or more. V gene TRBV7-8 combines with J gene TRBJ2-5; 8 nucleotides agree with TRBD2. The CDR3 is 15 amino acids. The V gene end was trimmed by 1 base and the J gene end by 5 bases; junction bases not matched to a gene: 6. Germline values: CDR1 SGHVS, CDR2 FQNEAQ. This CDR3 reads CASSLDLAGWETQYF. The CDR3 DNA is TGTGCCAGCAGCTTAGATCTAGCGGGTTGGGAGACCCAGTACTTC.

This clonotype has at least ten counts. The gene calls are TRBV20-1 and TRBJ2-7, with D tentatively TRBD1 (6 bases). Trimming removed 3 bases from V and 1 base from J, with 10 bases in between. The V gene's germline CDR1 is DFQATT and CDR2 SNEGSKA (reference sequence). The CDR3 runs to 13 residues. CDR3 protein: CSARHRESYEQYF. In DNA form, the CDR3 reads TGCAGTGCTAGGCACAGGGAGTCCTACGAGCAGTACTTC.

The rearrangement uses TRBV29-1 and TRBJ2-7; 9 bases are shared with TRBD1. V shed 0 bases, J shed 6 bases, and the junction held 12 bases outside the gene matches. The CDR3 covers 16 residues. In germline, CDR1 is SQVTM, CDR2 ANQGSEA. CDR3 loop: CSVEDTGTGYEGEQYF. The CDR3 DNA sequence: TGCAGCGTTGAAGACACCGGGACAGGGTATGAAGGCGAGCAGTACTTC.

This clonotype is a singleton in its sample. A junction boundary mismatches the germline segment, possibly from a read error. In DNA, the CDR3 is TGTGCCGCCAGCAGCTTGAACTCGGCCCTAGGTGATTCACCCCTCCACTTT. This sequence encodes CAASSLNSALGDSPLHF. The chain employs TRBV15 and TRBJ1-6; D unresolved. The CDR3 length is 17 residues. Germline V gene data show CDR1 as LNHNV and CDR2 as YYDKDF (reference sequence).